Detailed here is one T cell receptor beta chain. TCRdb analysed the RT-PCR reads with MiXCR anew, one entry per CDR3 protein. This sample carries approximately 150,000 distinct CDR3 sequences, 25% to 35% of them seen once, and the ten largest clones take about 3.3%. CDR1 and CDR2 from the germline V gene are SGHRS and YFSETQ. There are 15 residues in the CDR3. The V and J ends lost 5 bases and 2 bases, in that order; junction bases with no gene match: 5. The data derive from a study of patients and donors after allogeneic stem cell transplantation. The specimen was blood, either unsorted or a sorted T cell fraction (not recorded which). The chain joins TRBV5-1 to TRBJ2-2; TRBD1 agrees at 8 bases. This clonotype originated in a human donor who was either an allogeneic HSCT recipient or a stem cell or donor lymphocyte infusion donor (not recorded which). It is not recorded whose cells these are; they may come from a transplant donor. CDR3: CASSQGAANTGELFF. The CDR3 nucleotides are TGCGCCAGCAGTCAGGGGGCAGCTAACACCGGGGAGCTGTTTTTT.